This T cell receptor beta chain came from a study of blood T cell repertoires in COVID-19. Across the study: PBMCs, B-cell-depleted T cells, or T cells provided the cDNA or gDNA that made up the material.

V dropped 6 bases and J dropped 3; count of bases not matched to a gene: 4. The CDR3 runs 14 residues. Germline assignment: CDR1 MNHEY and CDR2 SVGAGI. Sequencing used immunoSEQ multiplex PCR; TCRdb keeps in-frame clones, though not all of them. The sample has about 230,000 clones, approximately 81% seen once. A word on this clone: Distinct nucleotide sequences in the sample also encode this CDR3.

The rearrangement links TRBV6-5 to TRBJ1-5, with TRBD1 matching 8 bases. The specimen was peripheral blood. This clonotype was obtained from a man aged 35-49 years with acute or convalescent COVID-19. CDR3 bases: TGTGCCAGCAGGGGGACAGGTTCCAATCAGCCCCAGCATTTT. It translates to CASRGTGSNQPQHF.